What follows is one TCR beta chain and its context. Its antigen is still unknown. CDR3 length: 14 amino acids. Per germline, CDR1 SGHTA and CDR2 FQGNSA. V was trimmed by 0 bases and J by 4 bases, leaving 9 bases between them. The data derive from a study of CD8+CD57+ T cells in acquired aplastic anemia. Turning to the study itself: Sorted CD4+ and CD8+ cell DNA averaged around 3.3 ug. Study-level points and caveats: Shared by patients and controls, 25 to 30 CD8+ CDR3s were abundant in patients. Controls and patients did not differ significantly in CD8+ Simpson's diversity.

The TCR beta profiling, which covered VDJ combination and CDR3 sequence, was carried out using genomic DNA as the template. MiXCR, applied by TCRdb to the reads, yields one record per CDR3 protein. The sample yields around 250,000 distinct CDR3 sequences, 70% to 85% seen once. Patients chosen for sequencing had CD8+CD57+ cells that had expanded, as shown by flow cytometry. The study sampled blood from patients who had received no therapy. The chain recombines TRBV7-2 with TRBJ1-2; no reliable D call. The specimen was sorted CD4+, CD8+, or CD8+CD57+ T cells (not recorded which) from PBMCs. The receptor was derived from a human donor with aplastic anemia. Here the CDR3 reads CASSLALASYGYTF. DNA for the CDR3: TGTGCCAGCAGCTTAGCCCTCGCGAGCTATGGCTACACCTTC.